The rows below give T cell receptor beta chains drawn from one sample of a study of CXCR3-negative and CXCR3-positive naive CD8 T cells. TCRdb re-called the 5' RACE reads and catalogs CDR3 proteins one per entry, DNA excluded. Found here are tens of thousands of distinct CDR3 sequences; the top ten clones hold 0.71%. The material sequenced was naive CXCR3+ CD8+ T cells from blood. The receptors originated from a human donor in good health. Some clones in this sample may be carry-over from other donors' samples. Both conserved end residues are part of each CDR3. The size entry is marked missing in some rows and otherwise reads once, few, many or a size class.

TRBJ2-2 | - | TRBV7-9 | CASSLTQGISGELFF
TRBJ2-7 | - | TRBV7-2 | CASSDGTSGGGTYEQYF
TRBJ2-3 | - | TRBV12-3/TRBV12-4 | CASIYGLSDTQYF
TRBJ2-7 | - | TRBV25-1 | CASRSSGALQYF
TRBJ1-5 | - | TRBV14 | CASSRRTGHFYSNQPQHF
TRBJ2-7 | - | TRBV28 | CASSRPLDEQYF
TRBJ2-1 | - | TRBV12-3/TRBV12-4 | CASSATSGYNEQFF
TRBJ2-3 | - | TRBV4-3 | CASSQVGLFTDTQYF
TRBJ2-6 | - | TRBV4-3 | CASSQDRGSGANVLTF
TRBJ2-7 | - | TRBV6-2/TRBV6-3 | CASTTEGGGYYEQYF
TRBJ2-5 | - | TRBV4-1 | CASSPDGGWETQYF
TRBJ1-2 | - | TRBV20-1 | CSAREVDRGEYGYTF
TRBJ2-3 | - | TRBV6-5 | CASSYSRRSRADTQYF
TRBJ2-3 | - | TRBV29-1 | CSVHGTRTDTQYF
TRBJ2-1 | - | TRBV3-1 | CASSQELAGGNNEQFF
TRBJ2-3 | - | TRBV29-1 | CSAEEQGTDTQYF
TRBJ1-2 | - | TRBV9 | CASSPHSDREYEGYTF
TRBJ1-6 | - | TRBV7-8 | CASSPESSLRSLHF
TRBJ2-1 | medium-sized | TRBV1 | CTSSRASGETYNEQFF
TRBJ2-2 | - | TRBV9 | CASSVVDHNTGELFF
TRBJ2-7 | - | TRBV7-9 | CASSLVISISYEQYF
TRBJ2-7 | - | TRBV28 | CASSFRGLLSYEQYF
TRBJ2-5 | - | TRBV10-3 | CAISESERLYQETQYF
TRBJ2-7 | - | TRBV14 | CASSQDQYRGPSEQYF
TRBJ1-5 | - | TRBV27 | CASSLSTPGHLNQPQHF
TRBJ2-3 | - | TRBV29-1 | CSAPPGPEAGRSSTDTQYF
TRBJ1-1 | - | TRBV27 | CASSFPPPGQGALNTEAFF
TRBJ2-5 | - | TRBV29-1 | CSVEVLSRQGTQYF
TRBJ2-5 | - | TRBV29-1 | CSVGTNRATQYF
TRBJ2-2 | - | TRBV29-1 | CSVALATGELFF
TRBJ2-7 | - | TRBV4-3 | CASSQDHGQSSYEQYF
TRBJ2-2 | - | TRBV29-1 | CGAAGWDMAGELFF
TRBJ2-7 | - | TRBV6-5 | CASSYQGSSYEQYF
TRBJ2-1 | - | TRBV7-9 | CASSLEGLPLNNEQFF
TRBJ1-6 | - | TRBV12-3/TRBV12-4 | CASSWEHSPLHF
TRBJ1-1 | - | TRBV5-1 | CASTPSWGAEAFF
TRBJ2-7 | - | TRBV30 | CAWSAGYEQYF
TRBJ2-1 | - | TRBV7-9 | CASSLDSVPYNEQFF
TRBJ1-2 | - | TRBV12-3/TRBV12-4 | CASSLTGNYGYTF
TRBJ2-7 | - | TRBV7-2 | CASSWGGGYEQYF
TRBJ2-1 | - | TRBV25-1 | CASRKRGGINEQFF
TRBJ2-5 | - | TRBV7-9 | CASSDRDSNQETQYF
TRBJ1-6 | - | TRBV14 | CASSHSSPLHF
TRBJ2-1 | - | TRBV6-1 | CASSDAGDEQFF
TRBJ2-7 | - | TRBV6-5 | CASSPGGVLSYEQYF